The 24 T cell receptor beta chains reported below all come from one sample, sequenced in a study of T cells in Graves' hyperthyroidism and ophthalmopathy. The investigators amplified TCR beta CDR3 regions from RNA transcripts. HTBI primers were the set used in a first-round RT-PCR of the TCR CDR3. TCRdb processed the multiplex PCR reads anew with MiXCR; each CDR3 protein has one entry. The data contain about 290,000 distinct CDR3 sequences, roughly 15% of them singletons. Sequences were obtained from blood. These receptors came from a woman aged 40 to 50 with Graves' hyperthyroidism.

As regards this clonotype: A much larger clone differs from this one at a single base, so this may be a read error. This rearrangement joins TRBV28 to TRBJ2-5; perhaps TRBD1 as D (5 bases). From germline, CDR1 is MDHEN and CDR2 SYDVKM. The CDR3 loop spans 13 amino acids. CDR3: CASLRQGQETQCF. DNA for the CDR3: TGTGCCAGTTTAAGGCAGGGCCAAGAGACCCAGTGCTTC.

This clonotype was seen a handful of times. V gene TRBV29-1 combines with J gene TRBJ2-1; 10 bases align to TRBD1. Trimming cost V 3 bases and J 1 base; bases outside gene matches: 3. The CDR3 contains 15 residues. Germline V lookup: CDR1 SQVTM, CDR2 ANQGSEA. CDR3 protein: CSVDPGQGSYNEQFF. CDR3 DNA: TGCAGCGTTGATCCGGGACAGGGGTCCTACAATGAGCAGTTCTTC.

The chain has TRBV19 and TRBJ2-2; D perhaps matches TRBD1 (6 bases). Trimming removed 6 bases from V and 6 bases from J, with 20 bases in between. CDR1 is LNHDA and CDR2 is SQIVND in the germline V gene (reference sequence). The CDR3 has 16 residues. CDR3: CASSRLGAGRAGELFF. Here the CDR3 DNA reads TGTGCCAGTAGCAGGCTGGGGGCTGGCCGGGCCGGGGAGCTGTTTTTT.

The chain combines TRBV29-1 with TRBJ2-1; TRBD2 agrees at 9 bases. V dropped 6 bases and J dropped 7; count of bases not matched to a gene: 13. The CDR3 spans 15 residues. The germline CDR1 and CDR2 sequences are SQVTM and ANQGSEA. The CDR3, as DNA: TGCAGCGTACCCCAAGTCGGGACTAGCAGTAATGAGCAGTTCTTC. Protein product: CSVPQVGTSSNEQFF.

At least ten counts were recorded for this clonotype. CDR3 nucleotide sequence: TGTGCCAGCAGTTTGAGGGGGACAGTCCTTAGCAATCAGCCCCAGCATTTT. Translated, it gives CASSLRGTVLSNQPQHF. This chain uses TRBV28 with TRBJ1-5, with 7 bases fitting TRBD1. The V and J ends lost 3 bases and 0 bases, in that order; junction bases with no gene match: 8. Germline CDR1 reads MDHEN; CDR2 reads SYDVKM. The CDR3 contains 17 residues.

The V and J genes are TRBV4-1 and TRBJ2-1; 10 bases fit TRBD2. This CDR3 has 16 amino acids. V shed 1 base, J shed 8 bases, and the junction held 8 bases outside the gene matches. Germline CDR1 MGHRA, CDR2 YSYEKL. CDR3 coding DNA: TGCGCCAGCAGCCAAGTTGGAGCTAGCGGGAGCGATGAGCAGTTCTTC. Its protein product is CASSQVGASGSDEQFF.

This clonotype has a count of ten or more. This chain links TRBV28 with TRBJ2-7; D is perhaps TRBD1 or TRBD2 (5 bases each). Trimming left V 3 bases short and J 7 bases short, with 25 bases between. The CDR3 sequence is 17 residues long. Germline CDR1 is MDHEN and CDR2 is SYDVKM. In nucleotides, the CDR3 is TGTGCCAGCAGTTTTTGGGCGAGAACAGGAGCTTCGGGGGAGCAGTACTTC. Translated, it gives CASSFWARTGASGEQYF.

The sample holds many counts of this clonotype. This sequence joins TRBV3-1 and TRBJ1-4; maybe TRBD1 (5 bases). The V gene's germline CDR1 is LGHDT and CDR2 YNNKEL (reference sequence). The germline V and J ends were trimmed by 3 bases and 7 bases, with 15 bases remaining between them. The CDR3 is 15 residues long. CDR3 sequence: CASSHALGGGEKLFF. The CDR3, as DNA: TGTGCCAGCAGCCATGCGTTGGGGGGAGGTGAAAAACTGTTTTTT.

The V gene is TRBV6-1, the J gene TRBJ2-3; D gene uncertain. Trimming removed 6 bases from V and 4 bases from J, with 14 bases in between. The germline gives CDR1 MNHNS, CDR2 SASEGT. The CDR3 runs 14 residues. In nucleotides, the CDR3 is TGTGCCAGCAGGAGCCCCGTTGGCCCAGATACGCAGTATTTT. It codes for CASRSPVGPDTQYF.

This clonotype was observed many times. The chain employs TRBV13 and TRBJ2-3; 7 nucleotides match TRBD2. Germline V CDR1 and CDR2: PRHDT, FYEKMQ (reference sequence). There are 16 residues in the CDR3. V gave up 4 bases and J gave up 1 base; unmatched junction bases: 8. The CDR3 region is CASSWGGSPGTDTQYF. The CDR3 nucleotides read TGTGCCAGCAGCTGGGGGGGATCTCCGGGCACAGATACGCAGTATTTT.

This chain joins TRBV11-2 and TRBJ2-1, with 14 bases aligning to TRBD2. The CDR3 has 16 residues. The junction had 5 bases not matched to a gene; V was cut back by 1 base and J by 9 bases. Germline V lookup: CDR1 SGHAT, CDR2 FQNNGV. The CDR3 nucleotides read TGTGCCAGCAGCTTAGGAGGGACTAGCGGGAGTGGTGAGCAGTTCTTC. Amino acids: CASSLGGTSGSGEQFF.

This clonotype was observed at least ten times. The genes are TRBV28 and TRBJ2-7; D is possibly TRBD1 or TRBD2 (5 bases each). The CDR3 totals 15 residues. The V end lost 3 bases, the J end lost 5 bases, and 17 bases lay between the germline ends. Germline V lookup: CDR1 MDHEN, CDR2 SYDVKM. The CDR3 loop reads CASSLARGLGDEQYF. The CDR3, as DNA: TGTGCCAGCAGTTTGGCAAGGGGTTTGGGAGACGAGCAGTACTTC.

On this clonotype: An end of the junction does not agree with germline; a read error may underlie this. The chain recombines TRBV2 with TRBJ2-7; TRBD1 aligns across 8 bases. The CDR3 totals 14 residues. Germline values: CDR1 SNHLY, CDR2 FYNNEI. The CDR3 DNA reads as TGTGCCGGCAGTGAACGGACAGGGTTTTACGAGCAGTACTTC. It specifies CAGSERTGFYEQYF.

The chain combines TRBV19 with TRBJ1-5; D unclear. V was clipped by 3 bases and J by 7 bases, with 13 bases between them. The germline gives CDR1 LNHDA, CDR2 SQIVND (reference sequence). The CDR3 length is 14 residues. The CDR3 DNA sequence: TGTGCCAGTAGTATGTTTGACGAAGGACAGCCCCAGCATTTT. Encoded protein: CASSMFDEGQPQHF.

The chain employs TRBV10-3 and TRBJ2-1; 7 nucleotides align to TRBD2. V shed 9 bases and J 7 bases; nucleotides not matched to a gene: 12. This CDR3 contains 14 residues. The germline CDR1 and CDR2 sequences are ENHRY and SYGVKD. CDR3 protein: CAMTSPGVGNEQFF. CDR3 nucleotides: TGTGCCATGACTAGCCCGGGAGTTGGTAATGAGCAGTTCTTC.

This clonotype was seen many times. The V call is TRBV27, the J call TRBJ2-4; D remains ambiguous. Germline values: CDR1 MNHEY, CDR2 SMNVEV (reference sequence). The V gene lost 4 bases and the J gene lost 0 bases, with 10 bases spanning the gap. CDR3 size: 15 residues. CDR3 in DNA: TGTGCCAGCAGTTCGGGTACTCAAGCCAAAAACATTCAGTACTTC. Its protein product is CASSSGTQAKNIQYF.

This clonotype came up many times. This chain connects TRBV27 to TRBJ2-1, with a possible D match to TRBD1 (6 bases). The CDR3 length is 15 residues. In germline, CDR1 is MNHEY, CDR2 SMNVEV (reference sequence). V dropped 4 bases and J dropped 8 bases, with 18 bases sitting between them. The CDR3 is CASSWGMDRQDEQFF. The CDR3 bases are TGTGCCAGCAGTTGGGGGATGGACAGACAGGATGAGCAGTTCTTC.

This chain connects TRBV29-1 to TRBJ2-7; TRBD2 might be the D (7 bases). Trimming removed 7 bases from V and 5 bases from J, with 18 bases in between. This CDR3 spans 13 amino acids. Germline values: CDR1 SQVTM, CDR2 ANQGSEA. The CDR3 region is CSGGGGSGHEQYF. CDR3 nucleotides: TGCAGCGGGGGGGGCGGGAGTGGCCACGAGCAGTACTTC.

This clonotype was seen more than once but under ten times. The rearrangement joins TRBV5-5 to TRBJ2-1; 8 positions agree with TRBD1. Germline V CDR1 and CDR2: SGHKS, YYEKEE (reference sequence). The CDR3 length is 15 residues. J gave up 3 bases and V 2 bases, and 4 bases lay outside the gene matches. The CDR3 DNA is TGTGCCAGCAGCTTTAGAGACAGGGGCTACAATGAGCAGTTCTTC. Its protein is CASSFRDRGYNEQFF.

This clonotype was seen ten or more times. This chain links TRBV10-3 with TRBJ1-1, with 10 bases that match TRBD1. CDR3 length: 13 residues. Trimming cost V 10 bases and J 4 bases; bases outside gene matches: 6. The germline gives CDR1 ENHRY, CDR2 SYGVKD. CDR3 coding DNA: TGTGCCACGAACGGACAGGGGGGCACTGAAGCTTTCTTT. This gives the protein CATNGQGGTEAFF.

The chain couples TRBV10-3 to TRBJ1-5, with TRBD1 identical over 10 bases. The CDR3 is made up of 14 amino acids. V lost 1 base to trimming and J lost 16 bases; unmatched junction nucleotides: 10. CDR1 is ENHRY, CDR2 SYGVKD, per germline. The CDR3 protein is CAISEFGGTGDLHF. CDR3 DNA: TGTGCCATCAGTGAGTTTGGGGGGACAGGGGACCTCCATTTT.

In its sample, this clonotype was seen a few times. A much bigger clone sits one base away, suggesting this may be a read error. The chain has TRBV20-1 and TRBJ1-1; no firm D call. Germline-derived CDR1 and CDR2 are DFQATT and SNEGSKA (reference sequence). V shed 5 bases and J shed 1 base, with 11 bases lying between them. This CDR3 spans 13 amino acids. CDR3 bases: TGCAGTGCTGGGCACACAAGGAACACTGAAGCTTTCTTT. Protein product: CSAGHTRNTEAFF.

This clonotype showed up many times. This sequence joins TRBV28 and TRBJ1-2, with D possibly being TRBD1 (5 bases). This CDR3 comprises 12 residues. Trimming removed 4 bases from V and 6 bases from J, with 9 bases in between. The germline CDR1 and CDR2 sequences are MDHEN and SYDVKM. The CDR3 region is CASSSGNHGYTF. CDR3 in DNA: TGTGCCAGCAGTTCAGGGAACCATGGCTACACCTTC.

This clonotype was counted at least ten times. The chain couples TRBV10-2 to TRBJ1-1; TRBD1 might be the D (6 bases). Germline values: CDR1 WSHSY, CDR2 SAAADI. The ends were cut back, 0 bases at V and 1 base at J, with 9 bases in the middle. The length of the CDR3 is 15 residues. The CDR3 loop reads CASSESGGWNTEAFF. CDR3 DNA sequence: TGCGCCAGCAGTGAGTCGGGGGGCTGGAACACTGAAGCTTTCTTT.